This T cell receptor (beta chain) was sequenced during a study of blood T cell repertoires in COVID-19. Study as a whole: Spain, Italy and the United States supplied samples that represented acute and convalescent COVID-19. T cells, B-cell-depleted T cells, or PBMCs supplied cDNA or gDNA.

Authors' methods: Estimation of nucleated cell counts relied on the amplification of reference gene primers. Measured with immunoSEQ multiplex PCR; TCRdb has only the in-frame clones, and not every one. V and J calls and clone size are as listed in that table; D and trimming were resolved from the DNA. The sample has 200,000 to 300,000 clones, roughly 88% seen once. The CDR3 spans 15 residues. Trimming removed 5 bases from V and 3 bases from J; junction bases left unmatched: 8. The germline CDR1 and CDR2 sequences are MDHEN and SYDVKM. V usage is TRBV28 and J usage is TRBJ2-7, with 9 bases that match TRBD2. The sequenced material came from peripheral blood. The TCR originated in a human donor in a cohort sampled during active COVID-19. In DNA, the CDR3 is TGTGCCAGCAGTCCTTATAGCGGGAGAGGCTACGAGCAGTACTTC. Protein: CASSPYSGRGYEQYF.